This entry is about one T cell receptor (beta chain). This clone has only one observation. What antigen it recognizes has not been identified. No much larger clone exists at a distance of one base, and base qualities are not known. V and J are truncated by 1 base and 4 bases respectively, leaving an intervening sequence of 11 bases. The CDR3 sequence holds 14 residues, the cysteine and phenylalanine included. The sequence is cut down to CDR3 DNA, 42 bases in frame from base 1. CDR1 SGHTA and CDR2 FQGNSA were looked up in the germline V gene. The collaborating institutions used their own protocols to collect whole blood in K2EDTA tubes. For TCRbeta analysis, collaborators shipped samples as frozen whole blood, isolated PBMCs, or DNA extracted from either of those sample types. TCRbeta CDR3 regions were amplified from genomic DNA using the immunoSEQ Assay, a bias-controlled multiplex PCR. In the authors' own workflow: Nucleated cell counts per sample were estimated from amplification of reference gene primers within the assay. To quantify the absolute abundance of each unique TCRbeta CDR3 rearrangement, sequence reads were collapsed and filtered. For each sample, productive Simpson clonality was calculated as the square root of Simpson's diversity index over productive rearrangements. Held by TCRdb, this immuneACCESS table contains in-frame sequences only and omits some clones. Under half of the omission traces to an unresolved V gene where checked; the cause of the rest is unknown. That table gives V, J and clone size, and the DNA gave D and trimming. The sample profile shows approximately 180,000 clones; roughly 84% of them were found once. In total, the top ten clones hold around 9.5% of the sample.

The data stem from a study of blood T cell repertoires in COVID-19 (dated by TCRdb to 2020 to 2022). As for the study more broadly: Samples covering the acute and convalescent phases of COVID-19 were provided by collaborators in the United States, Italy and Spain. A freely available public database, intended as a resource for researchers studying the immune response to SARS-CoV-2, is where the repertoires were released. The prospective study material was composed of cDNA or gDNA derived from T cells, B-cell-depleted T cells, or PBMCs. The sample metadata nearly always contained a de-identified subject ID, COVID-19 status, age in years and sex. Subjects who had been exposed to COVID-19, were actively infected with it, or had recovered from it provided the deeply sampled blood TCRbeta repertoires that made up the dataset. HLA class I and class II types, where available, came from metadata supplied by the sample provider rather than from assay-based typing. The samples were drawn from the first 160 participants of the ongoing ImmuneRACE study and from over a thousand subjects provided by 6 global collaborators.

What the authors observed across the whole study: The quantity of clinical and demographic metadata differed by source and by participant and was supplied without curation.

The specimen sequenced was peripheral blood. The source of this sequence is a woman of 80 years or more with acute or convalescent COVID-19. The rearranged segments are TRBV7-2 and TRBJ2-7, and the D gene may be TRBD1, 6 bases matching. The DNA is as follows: TGTGCCAGCAGCTTAGTTGTACAGGGATACGAGCAGTACTTC. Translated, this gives CASSLVVQGYEQYF. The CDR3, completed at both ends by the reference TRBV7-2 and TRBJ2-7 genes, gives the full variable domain GAGVSQSPSNKVTEKGKDVELRCDPISGHTALYWYRQSLGQGLEFLIYFQGNSAPDKSGLPSDRFSAERTGGSVSTLTIQRTQQEDSAVYLCASSLVVQGYEQYFGPGTRLTVT.